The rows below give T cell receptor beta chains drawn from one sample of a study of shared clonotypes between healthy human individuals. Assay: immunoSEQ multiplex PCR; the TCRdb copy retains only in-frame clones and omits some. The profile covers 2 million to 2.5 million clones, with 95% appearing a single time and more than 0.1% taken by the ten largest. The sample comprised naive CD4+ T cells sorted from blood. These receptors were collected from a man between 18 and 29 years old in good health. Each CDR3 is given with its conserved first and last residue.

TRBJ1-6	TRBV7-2	CASSRDRANSPLHF
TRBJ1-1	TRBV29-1	CSVVRAVMNTEAFF
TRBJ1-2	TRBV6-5	CASSYGAAGYTF
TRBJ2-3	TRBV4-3	CASSQEGSPQGADTQYF
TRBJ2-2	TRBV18	CASLTTRDTGELFF
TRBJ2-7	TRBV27	CASSTDVRHEQYF
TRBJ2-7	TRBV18	CASSPVEGVGEQYF
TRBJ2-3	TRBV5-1	CASSLALAGEAQYF
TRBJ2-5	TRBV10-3	CAISESAGGPGETQYF
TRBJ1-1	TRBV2	CASNLYRGPNTEAFF
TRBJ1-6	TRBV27	CASSKAAFNSPLHF
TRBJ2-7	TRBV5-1	CASSLGGTSGGYEQYF
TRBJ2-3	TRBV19	CASSGPGLLWDTQYF
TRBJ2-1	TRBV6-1	CASRAGTSGGDEQFF
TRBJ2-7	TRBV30	CAWSHLDSHEQYF
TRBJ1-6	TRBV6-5	CASSYDGHYNSPLHF
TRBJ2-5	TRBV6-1	CASSLAGTQETQYF
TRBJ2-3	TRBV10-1	CASSAPGSQGTDTQYF
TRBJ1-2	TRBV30	CAWSAFSEHLYGYTF
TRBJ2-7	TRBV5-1	CASSTGLAVYEQYF
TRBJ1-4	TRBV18	CASSPRDNGEKLFF
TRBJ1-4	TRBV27	CASRDSSATNEKLFF
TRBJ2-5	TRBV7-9	CASSSQGRKGKTQYF
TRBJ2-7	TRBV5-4	CASSSGSYEQYF
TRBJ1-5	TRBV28	CASSLWTGPLQPQHF
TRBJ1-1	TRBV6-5	CASRQGFRNTEAFF
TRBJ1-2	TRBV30	CAWSVKGASSYGYTF
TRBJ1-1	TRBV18	CASSPYFTGMGNTEAFF
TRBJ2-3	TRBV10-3	CAISATSGRADTQYF
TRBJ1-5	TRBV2	CASSVEAGGPLPQHF
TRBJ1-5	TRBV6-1	CASSGWDRKDSAQHF
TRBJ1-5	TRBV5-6	CASSLATGVSNQPQHF
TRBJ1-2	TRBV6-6	CASSDRTGVHGYTF
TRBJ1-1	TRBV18	CASSPKSDMLGTEAFF
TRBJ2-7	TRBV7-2	CASRTITSGRASSYEQYF
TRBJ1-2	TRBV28	CASSLRDGGYTF
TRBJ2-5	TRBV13	CASTRGTSGSIRGETQYF
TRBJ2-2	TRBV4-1	CASSQQGRETGELFF
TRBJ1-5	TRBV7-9	CASSLAGQNNQPQHF
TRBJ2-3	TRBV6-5	CASSGLEDTQYF
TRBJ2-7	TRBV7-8	CASSFGRTYEQYF
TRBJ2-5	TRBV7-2	CASSFSAQETQYF
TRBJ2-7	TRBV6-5	CASSYSRTRIYEQYF
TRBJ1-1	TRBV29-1	CSAQGAEAFF
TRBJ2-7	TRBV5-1	CASSDLQGAHEQYF
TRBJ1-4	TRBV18	CASSATGVDEKLFF
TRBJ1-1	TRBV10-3	CAINSGTGGAEAFF
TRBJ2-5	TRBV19	CASSMQGQETQYF
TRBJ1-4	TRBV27	CASSIRQGIEKLFF
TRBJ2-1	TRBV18	CASSQGLYNEQFF
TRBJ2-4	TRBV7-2	CASSPQGNLAKNIQYF
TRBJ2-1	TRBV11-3	CASSLDSGAYNEQFF
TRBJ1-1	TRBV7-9	CASSLLGTGVGTEAFF
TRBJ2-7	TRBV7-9	CASSLIGEQYF
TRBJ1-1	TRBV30	CAWGNTEAFF
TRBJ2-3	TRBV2	CASMLAGTDTDTQYF
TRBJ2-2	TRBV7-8	CASSSRTGNTGELFF
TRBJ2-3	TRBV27	CASSLNGSCTDTQYF